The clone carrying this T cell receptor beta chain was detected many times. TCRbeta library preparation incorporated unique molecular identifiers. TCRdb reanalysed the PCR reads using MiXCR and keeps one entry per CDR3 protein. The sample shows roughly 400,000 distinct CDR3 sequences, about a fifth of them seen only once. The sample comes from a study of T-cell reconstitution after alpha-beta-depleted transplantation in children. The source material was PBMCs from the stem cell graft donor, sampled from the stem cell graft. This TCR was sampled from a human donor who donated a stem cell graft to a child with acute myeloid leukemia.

In DNA, the CDR3 is TGTGCCAGCAGTTACTCTGCTCAAGGAGAGACCCAGTACTTC. Residues: CASSYSAQGETQYF. The chain is built from TRBV6-5 and TRBJ2-5, with D unclear. The CDR3 spans 14 residues. Trimming left V 0 bases short and J 4 bases short, with 9 bases between. CDR1 is MNHEY and CDR2 is SVGAGI in the germline V gene.